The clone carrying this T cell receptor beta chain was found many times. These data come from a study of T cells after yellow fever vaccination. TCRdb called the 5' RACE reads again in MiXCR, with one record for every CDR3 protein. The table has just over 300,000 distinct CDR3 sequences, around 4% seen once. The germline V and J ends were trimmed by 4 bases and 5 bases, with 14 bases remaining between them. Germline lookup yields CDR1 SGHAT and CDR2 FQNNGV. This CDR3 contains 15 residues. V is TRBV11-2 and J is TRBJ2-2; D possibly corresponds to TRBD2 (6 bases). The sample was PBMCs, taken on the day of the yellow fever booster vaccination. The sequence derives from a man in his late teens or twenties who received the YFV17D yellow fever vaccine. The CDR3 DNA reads TGTGCCAGCAGCTACGGGGGTAGGGTAACCGGGGAGCTGTTTTTT. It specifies CASSYGGRVTGELFF.